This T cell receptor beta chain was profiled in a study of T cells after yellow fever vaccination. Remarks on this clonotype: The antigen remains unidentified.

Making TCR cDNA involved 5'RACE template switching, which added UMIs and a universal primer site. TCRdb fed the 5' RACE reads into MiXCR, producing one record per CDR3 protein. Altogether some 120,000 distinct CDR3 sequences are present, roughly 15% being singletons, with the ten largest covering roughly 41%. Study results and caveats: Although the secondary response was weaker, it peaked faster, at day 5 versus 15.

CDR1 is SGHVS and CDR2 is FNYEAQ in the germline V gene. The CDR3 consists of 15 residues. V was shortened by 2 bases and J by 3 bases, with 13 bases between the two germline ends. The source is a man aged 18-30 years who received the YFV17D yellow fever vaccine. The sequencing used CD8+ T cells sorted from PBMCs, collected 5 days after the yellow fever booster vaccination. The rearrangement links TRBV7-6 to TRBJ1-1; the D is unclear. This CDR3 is CASSLTQDQDTEAFF. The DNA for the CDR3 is TGTGCCAGCAGCTTAACTCAGGACCAGGACACTGAAGCTTTCTTT.